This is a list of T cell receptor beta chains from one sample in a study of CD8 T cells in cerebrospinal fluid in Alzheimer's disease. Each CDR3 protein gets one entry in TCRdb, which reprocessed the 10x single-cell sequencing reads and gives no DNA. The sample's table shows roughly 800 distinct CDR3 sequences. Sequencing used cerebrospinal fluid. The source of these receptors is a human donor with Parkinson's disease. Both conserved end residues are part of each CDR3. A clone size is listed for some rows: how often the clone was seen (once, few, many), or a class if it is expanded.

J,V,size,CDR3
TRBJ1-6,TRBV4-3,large,CASSPGTDNSPLHF
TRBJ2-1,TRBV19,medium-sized,CASSMGRGLHDEQFF
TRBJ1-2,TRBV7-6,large,CASGQQPGQGEGYTF
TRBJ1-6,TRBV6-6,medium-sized,CASNPGKKSGNSPLHF
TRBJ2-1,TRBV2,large,CASSDDLARGSYNEQFF
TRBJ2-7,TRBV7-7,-,CASSLNLVGEQYF
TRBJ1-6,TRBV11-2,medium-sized,CASSYAQGISPLHF
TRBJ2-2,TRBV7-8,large,CASSLQGAQFPGELFF
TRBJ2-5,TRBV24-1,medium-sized,CATSDTVEWETQYF
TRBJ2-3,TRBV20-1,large,CSANSGTSGGLGDTQYF
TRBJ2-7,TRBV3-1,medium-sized,CASSQGIEQYF
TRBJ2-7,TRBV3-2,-,CASSQPPGPTSYEQYF
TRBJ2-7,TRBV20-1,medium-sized,CSAETRSYEQYF
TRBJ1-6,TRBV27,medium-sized,CASRTGTLNSPLHF
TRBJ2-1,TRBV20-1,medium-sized,CSAEKAGGKNEQFF
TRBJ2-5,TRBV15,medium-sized,CATSPGYQETQYF
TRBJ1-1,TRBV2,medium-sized,CASSVWTGATEAFF
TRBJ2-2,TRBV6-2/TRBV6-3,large,CASSYYGGPTGELFF
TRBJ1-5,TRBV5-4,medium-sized,CASSKDTSNQPQHF
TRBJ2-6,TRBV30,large,CAWSPYPGGSGANVLTF
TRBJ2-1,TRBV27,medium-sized,CASSGPKGGNEQFF
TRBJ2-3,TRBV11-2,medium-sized,CASSSGDTQYF
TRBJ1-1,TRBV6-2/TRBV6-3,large,CASSYPTLGKGNPEAFF
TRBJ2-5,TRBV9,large,CASSTGTVQETQYF
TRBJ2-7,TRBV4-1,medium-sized,CASSQEQGGGYEQYF
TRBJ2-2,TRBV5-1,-,CASASQGGPTGELFF
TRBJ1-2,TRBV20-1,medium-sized,CSARVDINYGYTF
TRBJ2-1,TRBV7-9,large,CASSPQTGGSYNEQFF
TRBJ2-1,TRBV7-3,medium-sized,CASSLLGASSYNEQFF
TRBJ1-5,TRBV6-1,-,CASSGLTERSQPQHF
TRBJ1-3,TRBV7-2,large,CASSAGSGNTIYF
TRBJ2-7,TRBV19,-,CASSIRNTDYEQYF
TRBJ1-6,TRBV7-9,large,CASSLDPGIHSPLHF
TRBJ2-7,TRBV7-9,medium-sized,CASSYTSGGPNEQYF
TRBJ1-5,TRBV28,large,CASSLRGRQPQHF
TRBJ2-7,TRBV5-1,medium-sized,CASSGRPGASYEQYF
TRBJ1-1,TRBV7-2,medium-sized,CASSLAQGGVNTEAFF
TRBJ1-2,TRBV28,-,CASSPVDRDNYGYTF
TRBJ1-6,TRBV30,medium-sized,CAWSQTTGRLPLHF
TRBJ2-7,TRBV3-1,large,CASSPETATYEQYF
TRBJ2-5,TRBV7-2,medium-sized,CASSWGPVLNGETQYF
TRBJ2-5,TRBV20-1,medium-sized,CSATTTGTSGRIQTQYF
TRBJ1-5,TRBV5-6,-,CASSSGQFDQPQHF
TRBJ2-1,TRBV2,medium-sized,CASSVAGDDYNEQFF
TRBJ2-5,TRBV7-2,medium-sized,CASSLARTGRETQYF
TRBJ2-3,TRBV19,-,CASKEGGFTDTQYF
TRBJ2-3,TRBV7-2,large,CASSLAAGGPGDTQYF
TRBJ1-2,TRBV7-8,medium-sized,CASSLKTVPNYGYTF
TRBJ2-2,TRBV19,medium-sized,CASSPQRGGELFF
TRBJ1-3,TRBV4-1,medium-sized,CASSPDWGTGNTIYF
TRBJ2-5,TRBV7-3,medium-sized,CASPPTVHTPNGTQYF
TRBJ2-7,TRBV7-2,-,CASSFGRLQYYEQYF
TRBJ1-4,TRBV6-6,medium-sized,CASSRPEGSNEKLFF
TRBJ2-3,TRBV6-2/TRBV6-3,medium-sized,CASSRQGTDTQYF
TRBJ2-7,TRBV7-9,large,CASSSIRDASYEQYF
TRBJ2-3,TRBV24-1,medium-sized,CATRPSLGASDTQYF
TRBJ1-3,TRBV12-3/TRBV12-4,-,CASGAASGNTIYF
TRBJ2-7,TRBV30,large,CAWGTGYEQYF
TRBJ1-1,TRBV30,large,CAWSVPGQPNTEAFF
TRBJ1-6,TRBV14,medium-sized,CASSPSGQNSPLHF